The T cell receptor beta chain under discussion was sequenced for a study of T cell repertoires in cytomegalovirus infection. Looked up from germline, CDR1 is SGHNT and CDR2 is YYREEE (reference sequence). J lost 2 bases, V lost 4 bases, and 6 bases had no gene match. The CDR3 has 15 residues. In this sample, this clonotype turned up a few times. MiXCR was run by TCRdb on the reads, yielding one entry per CDR3 protein. In the table there are fewer than 250,000 distinct CDR3 sequences, over 20% of which are singletons. The origin of this receptor is a human donor in good health (CMV status not recorded). Some clones in this sample may be carry-over from other donors' samples. The chain employs TRBV5-4 and TRBJ2-3; TRBD2 matches 8 bases. The material sequenced was CD8+ T cells from PBMCs. CDR3 protein: CASSPVAGPTDTQYF. CDR3 nucleotides: TGTGCCAGCAGCCCAGTAGCGGGGCCCACAGATACGCAGTATTTT.